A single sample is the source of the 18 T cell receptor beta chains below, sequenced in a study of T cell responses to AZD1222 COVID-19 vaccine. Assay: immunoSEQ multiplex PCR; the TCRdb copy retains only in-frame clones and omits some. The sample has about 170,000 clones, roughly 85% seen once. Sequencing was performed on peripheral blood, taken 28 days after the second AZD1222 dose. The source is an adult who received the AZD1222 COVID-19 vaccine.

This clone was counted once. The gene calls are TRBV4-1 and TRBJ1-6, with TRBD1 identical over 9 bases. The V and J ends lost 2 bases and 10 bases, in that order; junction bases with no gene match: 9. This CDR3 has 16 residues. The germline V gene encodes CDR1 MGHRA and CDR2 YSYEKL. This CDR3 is CASSQRWTGTGSPLHF. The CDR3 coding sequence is TGCGCCAGCAGCCAACGATGGACAGGGACAGGGTCACCCCTCCACTTT.

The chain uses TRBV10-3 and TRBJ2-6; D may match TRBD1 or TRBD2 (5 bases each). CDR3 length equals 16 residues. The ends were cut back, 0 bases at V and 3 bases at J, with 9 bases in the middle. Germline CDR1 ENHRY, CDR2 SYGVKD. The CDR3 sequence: CAISESWGNGANVLTF. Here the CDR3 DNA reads TGTGCCATCAGTGAGTCGTGGGGGAATGGGGCCAACGTCCTGACTTTC.

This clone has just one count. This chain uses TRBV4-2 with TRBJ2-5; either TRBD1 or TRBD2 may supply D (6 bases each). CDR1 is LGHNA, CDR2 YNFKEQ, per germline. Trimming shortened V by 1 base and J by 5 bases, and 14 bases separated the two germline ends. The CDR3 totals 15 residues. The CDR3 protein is CASSQVSGAGETQYF. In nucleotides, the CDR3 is TGTGCCAGCAGCCAAGTTTCGGGGGCCGGGGAGACCCAGTACTTC.

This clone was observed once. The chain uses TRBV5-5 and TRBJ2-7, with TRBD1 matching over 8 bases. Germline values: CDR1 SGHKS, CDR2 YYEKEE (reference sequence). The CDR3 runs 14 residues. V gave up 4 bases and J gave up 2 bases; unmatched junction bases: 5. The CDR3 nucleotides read TGTGCCAGCAGCCTGGACAGGGTACCCTACGAGCAGTACTTC. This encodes CASSLDRVPYEQYF.

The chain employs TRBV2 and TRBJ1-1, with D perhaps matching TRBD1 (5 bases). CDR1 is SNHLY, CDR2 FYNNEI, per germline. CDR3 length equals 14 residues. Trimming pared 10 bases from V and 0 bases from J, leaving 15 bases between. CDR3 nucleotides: TGTGCCAACCATGGGGGGTTCCTGAACACTGAAGCTTTCTTT. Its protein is CANHGGFLNTEAFF.

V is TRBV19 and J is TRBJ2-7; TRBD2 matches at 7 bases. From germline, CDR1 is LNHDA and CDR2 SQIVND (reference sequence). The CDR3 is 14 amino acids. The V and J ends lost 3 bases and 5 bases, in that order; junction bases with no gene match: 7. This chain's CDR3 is CASSIGGGGHEQYF. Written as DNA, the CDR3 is TGTGCCAGTAGTATTGGCGGGGGTGGGCACGAGCAGTACTTC.

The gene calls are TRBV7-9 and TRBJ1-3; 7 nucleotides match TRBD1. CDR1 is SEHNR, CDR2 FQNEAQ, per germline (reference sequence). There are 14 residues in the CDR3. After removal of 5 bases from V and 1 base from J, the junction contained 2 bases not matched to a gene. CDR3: CASSLTGSGNTIYF. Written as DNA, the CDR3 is TGTGCCAGCAGCCTGACAGGGTCTGGAAACACCATATATTTT.

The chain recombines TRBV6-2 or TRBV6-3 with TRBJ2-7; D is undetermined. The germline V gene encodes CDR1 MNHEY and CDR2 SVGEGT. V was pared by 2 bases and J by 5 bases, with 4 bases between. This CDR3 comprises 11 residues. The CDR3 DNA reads TGTGCCAGCAGTTACAGGGACGAGCAGTACTTC. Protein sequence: CASSYRDEQYF.

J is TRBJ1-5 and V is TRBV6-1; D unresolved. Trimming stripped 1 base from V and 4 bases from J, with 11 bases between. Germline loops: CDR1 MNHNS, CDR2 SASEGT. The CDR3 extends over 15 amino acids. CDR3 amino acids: CASSEGSTGNQPQHF. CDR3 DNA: TGTGCCAGCAGTGAAGGCAGCACGGGAAATCAGCCCCAGCATTTT.

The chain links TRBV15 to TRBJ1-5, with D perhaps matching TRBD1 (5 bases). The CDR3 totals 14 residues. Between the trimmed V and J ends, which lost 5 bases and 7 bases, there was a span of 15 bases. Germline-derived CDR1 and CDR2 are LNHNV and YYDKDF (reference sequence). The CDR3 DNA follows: TGTGCCACCAGCTCCATGGGGGGAGCCCAGCCCCAGCATTTT. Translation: CATSSMGGAQPQHF.

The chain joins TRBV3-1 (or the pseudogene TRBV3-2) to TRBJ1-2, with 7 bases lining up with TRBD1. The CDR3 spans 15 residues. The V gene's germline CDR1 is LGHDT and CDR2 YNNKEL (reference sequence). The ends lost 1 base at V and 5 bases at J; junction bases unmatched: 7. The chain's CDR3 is CASSQGGAGGYGYTF. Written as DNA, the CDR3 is TGTGCCAGCAGCCAAGGGGGGGCAGGGGGTTATGGCTACACCTTC.

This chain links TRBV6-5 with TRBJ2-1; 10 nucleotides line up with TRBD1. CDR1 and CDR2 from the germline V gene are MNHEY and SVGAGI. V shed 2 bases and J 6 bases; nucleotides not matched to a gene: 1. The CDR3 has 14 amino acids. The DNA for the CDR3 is TGTGCCAGCAGTTACGGGACAGGGGTCAATGAGCAGTTCTTC. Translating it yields CASSYGTGVNEQFF.

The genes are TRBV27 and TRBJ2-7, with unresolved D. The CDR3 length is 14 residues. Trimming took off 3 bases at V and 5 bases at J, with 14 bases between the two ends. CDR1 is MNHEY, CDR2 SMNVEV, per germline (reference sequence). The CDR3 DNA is TGTGCCAGCAGTTTTATCGCCCCCCCGAACGAGCAGTACTTC. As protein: CASSFIAPPNEQYF.

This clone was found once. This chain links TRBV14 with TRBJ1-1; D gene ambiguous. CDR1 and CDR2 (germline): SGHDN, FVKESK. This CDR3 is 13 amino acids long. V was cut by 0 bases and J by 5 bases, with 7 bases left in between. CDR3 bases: TGTGCCAGCAGCCAAGATTTTTTGACTGAAGCTTTCTTT. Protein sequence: CASSQDFLTEAFF.

The CDR3 coding sequence is TGTGCCAGCAGCCAAGCGACAGGACGGAACACCATATATTTT. Protein product: CASSQATGRNTIYF. This sequence joins TRBV3-1 (or the pseudogene TRBV3-2) and TRBJ1-3, with D maybe TRBD1 (6 bases). Germline CDR1 reads LGHDT; CDR2 reads YNNKEL (reference sequence). The V end lost 1 base, the J end lost 7 bases, and 11 bases lay between the germline ends. The CDR3 length is 14 residues.

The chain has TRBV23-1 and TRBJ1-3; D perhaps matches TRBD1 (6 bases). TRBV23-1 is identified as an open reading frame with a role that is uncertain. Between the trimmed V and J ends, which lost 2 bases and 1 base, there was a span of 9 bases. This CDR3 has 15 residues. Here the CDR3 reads CASSQETGSGNTIYF. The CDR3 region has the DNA TGCGCCAGCAGTCAAGAAACAGGGTCTGGAAACACCATATATTTT.

The CDR3 is CASSTLQGVSGYTF. In DNA form, the CDR3 reads TGTGCCAGTAGTACCCTACAAGGAGTGAGTGGCTACACCTTC. V gene TRBV19 combines with J gene TRBJ1-2; D is unclear. Germline V CDR1 and CDR2: LNHDA, SQIVND (reference sequence). This CDR3 has 14 residues. Trimming took 4 bases from V and 7 from J, leaving 16 bases between them.

CDR3: CAISEDRAEYSPLHF. Here the CDR3 DNA reads TGTGCCATCAGTGAGGACAGGGCAGAGTATTCACCCCTCCACTTT. The chain carries TRBV10-3 and TRBJ1-6, with TRBD1 identical over 7 bases. Germline trimming cut 2 bases from V and 8 bases from J; bases unmatched to any gene: 6. CDR1 and CDR2 (germline): ENHRY, SYGVKD. The CDR3 is 15 amino acids.